This is a list of T cell receptor beta chains from one sample in a study of regulatory T cells in long-lasting Graves disease. MiXCR, applied by TCRdb to the multiplex PCR reads, yields one record per CDR3 protein. This sample has approximately 400,000 distinct CDR3 sequences, with about 10% found just once. These same records also appear under a second study, on T cells in Graves' hyperthyroidism and ophthalmopathy.

Sequenced material: peripheral blood mononuclear cells (PBMCs), taken at new diagnosis, from a patient treated with antithyroid drugs. The source of these receptors is a woman aged 18-29 years with Graves disease. Both conserved end residues are trimmed from each CDR3. Each record gives: V gene, J gene, CDR3 protein.

V: TRBV28; J: TRBJ2-7; CDR3: ASKRRDRVYEQY
V: TRBV5-1; J: TRBJ2-2; CDR3: ASSFYALAGKAGELF
V: TRBV27; J: TRBJ2-1; CDR3: ASRRRSGLAGANEQF
V: TRBV19; J: TRBJ2-1; CDR3: ASSINHPHEQF
V: TRBV5-1; J: TRBJ2-3; CDR3: ASSWSSVADTQY
V: TRBV28; J: TRBJ2-2; CDR3: ASSPIPRTGSNTGELF
V: TRBV12-3/TRBV12-4; J: TRBJ2-1; CDR3: ASSSRTSGGPHNEQF
V: TRBV12-3/TRBV12-4; J: TRBJ1-5; CDR3: ASSPNPGQGGQPQH
V: TRBV5-5; J: TRBJ2-1; CDR3: ASSPMGLYNEQF
V: TRBV7-9; J: TRBJ2-7; CDR3: ASSSGGSSYEQY
V: TRBV19; J: TRBJ2-7; CDR3: ASSMRSGLAGERYEQY
V: TRBV5-1; J: TRBJ2-7; CDR3: ASSLSADPYEQY
V: TRBV29-1; J: TRBJ2-7; CDR3: SVVGLAGYYEQY
V: TRBV7-7; J: TRBJ2-1; CDR3: ASSLAVTPGEQF
V: TRBV6-5; J: TRBJ2-7; CDR3: ASSYTNSYEQY
V: TRBV7-3; J: TRBJ2-1; CDR3: ASSLGQFDEQF
V: TRBV11-2; J: TRBJ1-1; CDR3: ASSPRKTGGTF
V: TRBV2; J: TRBJ2-7; CDR3: ASSEFSGVYEQY
V: TRBV10-3; J: TRBJ1-4; CDR3: AISESIRSTNEKLF
V: TRBV20-1; J: TRBJ1-2; CDR3: SAPEKIGVGYT
V: TRBV20-1; J: TRBJ2-7; CDR3: SASSGYEQY
V: TRBV6-1; J: TRBJ2-1; CDR3: ASSPQASWNEQF
V: TRBV5-1; J: TRBJ2-7; CDR3: ASSLDPSGSIPYEQY
V: TRBV19; J: TRBJ2-1; CDR3: ASSRTSGSRNEQF
V: TRBV20-1; J: TRBJ2-2; CDR3: SARRLLNTGELF
V: TRBV20-1; J: TRBJ2-5; CDR3: SARAPLGPVQETQY
V: TRBV2; J: TRBJ1-1; CDR3: ASSAPRNTEAF
V: TRBV12-3/TRBV12-4; J: TRBJ1-6; CDR3: ASSLEQHSNSPLH
V: TRBV2; J: TRBJ2-5; CDR3: ASKIQETQY
V: TRBV2; J: TRBJ2-2; CDR3: ASRGQGAGELF
V: TRBV27; J: TRBJ1-2; CDR3: ASSLFSGTRNYGYT
V: TRBV11-1; J: TRBJ1-2; CDR3: ASSLMVDSGNYGYT
V: TRBV6-1; J: TRBJ2-3; CDR3: ASSTEKRGGTDTQY
V: TRBV12-3/TRBV12-4; J: TRBJ2-5; CDR3: ASRPTGEGTQY
V: TRBV20-1; J: -; CDR3: SASVLARPGGKQF
V: TRBV20-1; J: TRBJ2-2; CDR3: SAMIPAGVGTGELF
V: TRBV12-3/TRBV12-4; J: TRBJ1-2; CDR3: ASTKTEGANYGYT
V: TRBV5-1; J: TRBJ2-1; CDR3: ASSSLAESPFSSYNEQF
V: TRBV15; J: TRBJ2-1; CDR3: ATSFEYNGGQNEQF
V: TRBV19; J: TRBJ1-1; CDR3: ASRNGQNFNTEAF
V: TRBV4-3; J: TRBJ2-1; CDR3: ASSQEGVNEQF